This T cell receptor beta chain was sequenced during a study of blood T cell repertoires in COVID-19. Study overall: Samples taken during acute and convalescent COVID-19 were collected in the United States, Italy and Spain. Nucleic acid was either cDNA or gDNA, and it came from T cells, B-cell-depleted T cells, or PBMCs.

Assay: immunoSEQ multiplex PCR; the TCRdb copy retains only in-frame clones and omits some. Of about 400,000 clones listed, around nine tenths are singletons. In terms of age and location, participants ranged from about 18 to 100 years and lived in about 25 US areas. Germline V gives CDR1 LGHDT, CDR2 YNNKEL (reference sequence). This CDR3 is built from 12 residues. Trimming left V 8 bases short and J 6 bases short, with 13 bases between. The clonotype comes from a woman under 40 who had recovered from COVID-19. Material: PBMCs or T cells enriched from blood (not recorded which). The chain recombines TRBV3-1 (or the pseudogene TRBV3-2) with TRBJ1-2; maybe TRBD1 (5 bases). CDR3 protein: CASWGAGDGYTF. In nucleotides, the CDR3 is TGTGCCAGCTGGGGCGCAGGCGATGGCTACACCTTC.